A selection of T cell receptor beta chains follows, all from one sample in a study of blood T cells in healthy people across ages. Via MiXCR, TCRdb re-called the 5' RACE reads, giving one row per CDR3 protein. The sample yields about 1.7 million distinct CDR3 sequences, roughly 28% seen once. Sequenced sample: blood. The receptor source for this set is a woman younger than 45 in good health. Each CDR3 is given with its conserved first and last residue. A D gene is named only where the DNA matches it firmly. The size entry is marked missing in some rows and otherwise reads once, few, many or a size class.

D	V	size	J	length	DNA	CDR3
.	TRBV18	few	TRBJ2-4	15	TGTGCCAGCTCACCACCTTTTCTAGCCAAAAACATTCAGTACTTC	CASSPPFLAKNIQYF
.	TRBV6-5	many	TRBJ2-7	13	TGTGCCAGCAACAAACAGGATGGCTACGAGCAGTACTTC	CASNKQDGYEQYF
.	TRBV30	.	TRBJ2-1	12	TGTGCCTGGAGTTCTGGTTACAATGAGCAGTTCTTC	CAWSSGYNEQFF
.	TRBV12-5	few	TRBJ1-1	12	TGTGCTAGTGGTTTGGCTAACACTGAAGCTTTCTTT	CASGLANTEAFF
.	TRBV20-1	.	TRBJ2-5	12	TGCAGTGCTCGCCTAGTCGGAAATGAGCAGTACTTC	CSARLVGNEQYF
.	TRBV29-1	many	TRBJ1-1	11	TGCAGCGCCTTGGGGGGGACTGAAGCTTTCTTT	CSALGGTEAFF
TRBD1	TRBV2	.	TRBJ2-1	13	TGTGCCAGCGTTGACAGGGTGAGGAATGAGCAGTTCTTC	CASVDRVRNEQFF
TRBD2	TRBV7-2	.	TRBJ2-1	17	TGTGCCAGCAGCGTAGCGGGGGGTCTGAGCTCCTACAATGAGCAGTTCTTC	CASSVAGGLSSYNEQFF
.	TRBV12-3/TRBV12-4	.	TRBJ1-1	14	TGTGCCAGCAGCGCCACGACAGTGAACACTGAAGCTTTCTTT	CASSATTVNTEAFF
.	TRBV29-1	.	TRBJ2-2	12	TGCCCTCCTCGGGGGCGGGACGGGGAGCTGTTTTTT	CPPRGRDGELFF
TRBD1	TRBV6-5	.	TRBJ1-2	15	TGTGCCAGCAGTTGGTCAGGGGGCGTGTACTATGGCTACACCTTC	CASSWSGGVYYGYTF
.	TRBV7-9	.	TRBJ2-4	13	TGTGCCAGCAGCACGCAACTAGGTACGGTCGAGTACTTC	CASSTQLGTVEYF
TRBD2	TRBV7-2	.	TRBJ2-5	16	TGTGCCAGCATGATGGGGAGGGTCAAGTACCAAGAGACCCAGTACTTC	CASMMGRVKYQETQYF
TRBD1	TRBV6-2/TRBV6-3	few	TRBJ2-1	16	TGTGCCAGCAGTTCCAGGACCGGGACAGGGGACAATGAGCAGTTCTTC	CASSSRTGTGDNEQFF
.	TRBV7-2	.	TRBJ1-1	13	TGTGCCGGAAGGGGCAGATTGAACACTGAAGCTTTCTTT	CAGRGRLNTEAFF
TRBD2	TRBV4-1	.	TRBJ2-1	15	TGCGCCAGCAGCTCCAGCGGGAGAGGAAGCAATGAGCAGTTCTTC	CASSSSGRGSNEQFF
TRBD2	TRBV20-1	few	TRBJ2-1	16	TGCAGTGCTAGAGAAAGAGGGACTAGCGCCTACAATGAGCAGTTCTTC	CSARERGTSAYNEQFF
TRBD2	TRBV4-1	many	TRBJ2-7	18	TGCGCCAGCAGCCAAGGCCTATATCAGCGGGGTTCCTCCTACGAGCAGTACTTC	CASSQGLYQRGSSYEQYF
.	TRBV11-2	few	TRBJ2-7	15	TGTGCCAGCAGCTCCGTTGGACGGGGGTCGTACGAGCAGTACTTC	CASSSVGRGSYEQYF
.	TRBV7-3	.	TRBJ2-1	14	TGTGCCAGCAGCTCGACCTACAGGGACAATGAGCAGTTCTTC	CASSSTYRDNEQFF
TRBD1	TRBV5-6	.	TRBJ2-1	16	TGTGCCAGCAGCTTGGGGGGGGACAGGGTCATTAGTGAGCAGTTCTTC	CASSLGGDRVISEQFF
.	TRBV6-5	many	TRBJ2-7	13	TGTGCCAGCAGTTACGGGGACGCCTACGAGCAGTACTTC	CASSYGDAYEQYF
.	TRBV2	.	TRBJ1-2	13	TGTGCCAGCCGGCCGAAAGCTAACTATGGCTACACCTTC	CASRPKANYGYTF
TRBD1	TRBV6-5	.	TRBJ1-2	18	TGTGCCTGCAGTTACTGGCCACAAGTGGGGACAGGGGGCATGAGCTACACCTTC	CACSYWPQVGTGGMSYTF
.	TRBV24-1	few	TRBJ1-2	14	TGTGCCACCAGTGACCGCGGCCAGCCATATGGCTACACCTTC	CATSDRGQPYGYTF
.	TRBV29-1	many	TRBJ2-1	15	TGCAGCGTTGACCTGGGAGAGGGCGTTAACAATGAGCAGTTCTTC	CSVDLGEGVNNEQFF
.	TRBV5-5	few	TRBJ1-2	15	TGTGCCAGCAGCTTGCCGCGGGGGGGGCAATATGGCTACACCTTC	CASSLPRGGQYGYTF
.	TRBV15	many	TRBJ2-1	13	TGTGCCACCAGCAACCGGGCCTACAATGAGCAGTTCTTC	CATSNRAYNEQFF
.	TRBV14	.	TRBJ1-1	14	TGTGCCAGCAGCCAAGACCCCGCGGGGGGAGAAGCTTTCTTT	CASSQDPAGGEAFF
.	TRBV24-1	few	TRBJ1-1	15	TGTGCCACCGGAGCAGGCAAAGCCGAATACACTGAAGCTTTCTTT	CATGAGKAEYTEAFF
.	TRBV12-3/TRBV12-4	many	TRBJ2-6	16	TGTGCCAGCAGAAGGGAAGGGGGGTCTGGGGCCAACGTCCTGACTTTC	CASRREGGSGANVLTF
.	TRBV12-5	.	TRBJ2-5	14	TGTGCTAGTGGTTCCGGGACCCGAGGGGAGACCCAGTACTTC	CASGSGTRGETQYF
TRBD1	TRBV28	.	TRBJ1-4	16	TGTGCCAGCAGTTTTCCCTCATCAGGGGGTACTGAAAAACTGTTTTTT	CASSFPSSGGTEKLFF
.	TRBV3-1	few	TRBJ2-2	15	TGTGCCAGCAGCCACACGACTAGACTTGCCGGGGAGCTGTTTTTT	CASSHTTRLAGELFF
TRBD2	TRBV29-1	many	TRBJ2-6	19	TGCAGCGTTTCCCCGGATGGAGCGGGAGGTGACTCTGGGGCCAACGTCCTGACTTTC	CSVSPDGAGGDSGANVLTF
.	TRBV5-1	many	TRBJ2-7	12	TGCGCCAGCAGCTTGGGTACAAACGAGCAGTACTTC	CASSLGTNEQYF
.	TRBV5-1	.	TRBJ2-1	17	TGCGCCAGCAGCCTCTTACCTACAGGAAACGGTGGCAATGAGCAGTTCTTC	CASSLLPTGNGGNEQFF
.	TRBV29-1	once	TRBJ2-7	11	TGCGGCGTGTCCGGGACCTACGAGCAGTACTTC	CGVSGTYEQYF
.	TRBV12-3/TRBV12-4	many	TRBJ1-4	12	TGTGCCAGTACCCAGACAGCCGAAAAACTGTTTTTT	CASTQTAEKLFF
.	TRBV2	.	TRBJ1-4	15	TGTGCCAGCAGTAAGGACGGAGCAACTAATGAAAAACTGTTTTTT	CASSKDGATNEKLFF
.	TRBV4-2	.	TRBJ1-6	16	TGTGCCAGCAGCCAAGGCGAGGGGCTGGTTAATTCACCCCTCCACTTT	CASSQGEGLVNSPLHF
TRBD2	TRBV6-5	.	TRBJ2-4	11	TGTGCCAGCACCTATCGGGGGGAGCAGTACTTC	CASTYRGEQYF
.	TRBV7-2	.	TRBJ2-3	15	TGTGCCAGCAGCCTACTCGGGGCCGGGGTAGATACGCAGTATTTT	CASSLLGAGVDTQYF
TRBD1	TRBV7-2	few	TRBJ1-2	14	TGTGCCAGCAGCGGGACCGGGACAGGCTATGGCTACACCTTC	CASSGTGTGYGYTF
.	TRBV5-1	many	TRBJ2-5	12	TGCGCCAGCACTGGGTCTCAAGAGACCCAGTACTTC	CASTGSQETQYF
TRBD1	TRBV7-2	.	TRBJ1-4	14	TGTGCCAACAGCCAACAGGGGGCGAATGAAAAACTGTTTTTT	CANSQQGANEKLFF
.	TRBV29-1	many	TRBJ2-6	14	TGCAGCGTCGTGGAGGACTCTGGGGCCAACGTCCTGACTTTC	CSVVEDSGANVLTF
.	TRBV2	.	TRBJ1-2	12	TGTGCCAGCAGGGGGGACCACCCTGGCTACACCTTC	CASRGDHPGYTF
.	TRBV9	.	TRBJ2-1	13	TGTGCCAGCAGCGCCGGACAGTACAATGAGCAGTTCTTC	CASSAGQYNEQFF
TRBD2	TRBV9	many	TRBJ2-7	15	TGTGCCAGCAGCCCGCGGGGGGGCGGTCCCTACGAGCAGTACTTC	CASSPRGGGPYEQYF
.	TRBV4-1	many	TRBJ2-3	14	TGCGCCAGCAGCCAAGTTAGCAGCACAGATACGCAGTATTTT	CASSQVSSTDTQYF
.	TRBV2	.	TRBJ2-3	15	TGTGCCAGCAGTGCCCCCTCCCACTACACAGATACGCAGTATTTT	CASSAPSHYTDTQYF
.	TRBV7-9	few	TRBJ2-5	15	TGTGCCAGCAGCCCAATCCTAGGTGTCCAAGAGACCCAGTACTTC	CASSPILGVQETQYF